Listed here are 27 T cell receptor beta chains from one sample, sequenced in a study of T cells in Graves' hyperthyroidism and ophthalmopathy. Using RNA transcripts as the source, TCR beta CDR3 regions were amplified. A first-round RT-PCR of the TCR CDR3 used the HTBI primer set. TCRdb passed the multiplex PCR reads through MiXCR, listing each CDR3 protein once. The sample shows roughly 700,000 distinct CDR3 sequences, about 35% of them seen only once. The sequencing input was blood. Receptors originate from a woman in her 40s with Graves' hyperthyroidism.

This clonotype was recorded many times. The chain couples TRBV19 to TRBJ2-5; D is unclear. The CDR3 loop spans 11 amino acids. CDR1 LNHDA and CDR2 SQIVND come from the germline V gene (reference sequence). Trimming took 11 bases from V and 5 from J, leaving 12 bases between them. This chain's CDR3 is CASRNGETQYF. The CDR3 DNA is TGTGCCTCTAGGAATGGGGAGACCCAGTACTTC.

In this sample, this clonotype turned up a few times. V is TRBV7-2 and J is TRBJ2-5; 7 bases match TRBD1. This CDR3 has 15 amino acids. From germline, CDR1 is SGHTA and CDR2 FQGNSA. The J segment lost 4 bases and the V segment lost 5 bases, leaving 10 bases of the junction unmatched. CDR3 nucleotides: TGTGCCAGCAGCAAAGAAGTAAACAGGGGAGAGACCCAGTACTTC. As protein: CASSKEVNRGETQYF. The variable domain in full, completed from reference TRBV7-2 and TRBJ2-5, reads GAGVSQSPSNKVTEKGKDVELRCDPISGHTALYWYRQSLGQGLEFLIYFQGNSAPDKSGLPSDRFSAERTGGSVSTLTIQRTQQEDSAVYLCASSKEVNRGETQYFGPGTRLLVL.

This clonotype was seen repeatedly, ten times or more. This chain connects TRBV7-3 to TRBJ1-1; 7 bases fit TRBD1. The junction had 10 bases not matched to a gene; V was cut back by 5 bases and J by 1 base. The CDR3 is made up of 16 amino acids. Germline values: CDR1 SGHTA, CDR2 FQGTGA. DNA of the CDR3: TGTGCCAGCAGCCCTAGCACAGGGGAGGGGAACACTGAAGCTTTCTTT. Its translation: CASSPSTGEGNTEAFF.

This clonotype was counted many times. The chain joins TRBV25-1 to TRBJ2-6; D unresolved. The length of the CDR3 is 13 residues. V lost 3 bases and J lost 4, with 4 bases in between. Germline V gene data show CDR1 as MGHDK and CDR2 as SYGVNS. In nucleotides, the CDR3 is TGTGCCAGCAGTGATGGAGGGGCCAACGTCCTGACTTTC. Translation: CASSDGGANVLTF. Variable domain in full (rest from reference TRBV25-1 and TRBJ2-6): EADIYQTPRYLVIGTGKKITLECSQTMGHDKMYWYQQDPGMELHLIHYSYGVNSTEKGDLSSESTVSRIRTEHFPLTLESARPSHTSQYLCASSDGGANVLTFGAGSRLTVL.

This clonotype was counted many times. The chain couples TRBV20-1 to TRBJ2-7; a possible D gene is TRBD1 (6 bases). The length of the CDR3 is 14 residues. V was trimmed by 0 bases and J by 2 bases, leaving 11 bases between them. In germline, CDR1 is DFQATT, CDR2 SNEGSKA (reference sequence). The CDR3 coding sequence is TGCAGTGCTAGAGATTCAGGGGTTGCCTACGAGCAGTACTTC. Amino acid sequence: CSARDSGVAYEQYF.

V usage is TRBV7-9 and J usage is TRBJ1-1; unclear D gene. The CDR3 has 19 amino acids. Per germline, CDR1 SEHNR and CDR2 FQNEAQ (reference sequence). V lost 1 base to trimming and J lost 0 bases, with 21 bases between them. The CDR3 DNA follows: TGTGCCAGCAGCTTAGTAGGCGGGTCCGGGCCTCCGATGAACACTGAAGCTTTCTTT. Residues: CASSLVGGSGPPMNTEAFF. Full variable domain (missing parts from reference TRBV7-9 and TRBJ1-1): DTGVSQNPRHKITKRGQNVTFRCDPISEHNRLYWYRQTLGQGPEFLTYFQNEAQLEKSRLLSDRFSAERPKGSFSTLEIQRTEQGDSAMYLCASSLVGGSGPPMNTEAFFGQGTRLTVV.

This clonotype was observed a handful of times. V is TRBV5-8 and J is TRBJ1-6, with D hard to call. The CDR3 totals 15 residues. Trimming removed 4 bases from V and 8 bases from J, with 16 bases in between. The V gene's germline CDR1 is SGHTS and CDR2 YDEGEE. CDR3 nucleotide sequence: TGTGCCAGCAGCCAACCCGGGCTAGCCCATTCACCCCTCCACTTT. This translates into CASSQPGLAHSPLHF.

This clonotype was found many times. This chain links TRBV2 with TRBJ1-3, with D possibly matching TRBD1 (5 bases). Germline V CDR1 and CDR2: SNHLY, FYNNEI. V was clipped by 9 bases and J by 0 bases, with 9 bases between them. This CDR3 spans 13 amino acids. CDR3 amino acids: CARTVGSGNTIYF. The CDR3 DNA sequence: TGTGCCAGGACAGTGGGCTCTGGAAACACCATATATTTT. The variable domain in full, with the rest retrieved from reference TRBV2 and TRBJ1-3, is EPEVTQTPSHQVTQMGQEVILRCVPISNHLYFYWYRQILGQKVEFLVSFYNNEISEKSEIFDDQFSVERPDGSNFTLKIRSTKLEDSAMYFCARTVGSGNTIYFGEGSWLTVV.

This clonotype was counted at least ten times. The chain recombines TRBV10-3 with TRBJ1-2; possibly TRBD1 for D (6 bases). V lost 10 bases and J lost 3, with 12 bases in between. Germline values: CDR1 ENHRY, CDR2 SYGVKD. The CDR3 totals 12 residues. The CDR3 sequence: CASQQGYYGYTF. Here the CDR3 DNA reads TGTGCCAGTCAACAGGGTTACTATGGCTACACCTTC.

At least ten counts were recorded for this clonotype. The V and J genes are TRBV10-2 and TRBJ2-7; D ambiguous. There are 12 residues in the CDR3. Between the trimmed V and J ends, which lost 2 bases and 4 bases, there was a span of 6 bases. The germline V gene has CDR1 WSHSY and CDR2 SAAADI. CDR3 DNA: TGCGCCAGCAGTGAGCAAAGTTACGAGCAGTACTTC. Its translation is CASSEQSYEQYF.

V and J are TRBV14 and TRBJ2-3, with D perhaps TRBD1 (5 bases). Germline CDR1 SGHDN, CDR2 FVKESK. The V end was cut by 0 bases, the J end by 4 bases, with 8 bases between. The CDR3 has 14 amino acids. The CDR3 region is CASSQERGPDTQYF. Written as DNA, the CDR3 is TGTGCCAGCAGCCAAGAAAGGGGTCCAGATACGCAGTATTTT.

The chain combines TRBV6-5 with TRBJ2-6; D perhaps matches TRBD2 (6 bases). Germline values: CDR1 MNHEY, CDR2 SVGAGI. The CDR3 is made up of 17 amino acids. Trimming removed 2 bases from V and 0 bases from J, with 11 bases in between. The CDR3 sequence is CASSYRGTVSGANVLTF. The CDR3 coding sequence is TGTGCCAGCAGTTACCGCGGGACGGTCTCTGGGGCCAACGTCCTGACTTTC.

To note about this clonotype: A much larger clone differs by one base, so this may be a read error. The chain recombines TRBV9 with TRBJ1-3, with 12 bases identical to TRBD1. The CDR3 spans 14 residues. Germline-derived CDR1 and CDR2 are SGDLS and YYNGEE. The V segment lost 9 bases and the J segment 5 bases; nucleotides outside the gene matches: 6. The CDR3 DNA reads as TGTGCCAACAGGGGGACAGGGGGCAGAAACACCATATATTTT. Encoded protein: CANRGTGGRNTIYF.

This clonotype was seen ten or more times. The gene calls are TRBV19 and TRBJ2-5; no definite D call. Germline lookup yields CDR1 LNHDA and CDR2 SQIVND (reference sequence). Trimming shortened V by 4 bases and J by 5 bases, and 5 bases separated the two germline ends. The CDR3 has 11 amino acids. CDR3 in DNA: TGTGCCAGTAGTACCTACGAGACCCAGTACTTC. Protein product: CASSTYETQYF.

This chain links TRBV7-3 with TRBJ1-1; 8 bases fit TRBD1. Trimming took 1 base from V and 6 from J; bases not matched to a gene: 1. CDR3 length equals 13 residues. Germline V lookup: CDR1 SGHTA, CDR2 FQGTGA. CDR3 nucleotides: TGTGCCAGCAGCTTAAACAGGGGGGCTGAAGCTTTCTTT. As protein: CASSLNRGAEAFF.

Only a few counts were recorded for this clonotype. V and J are TRBV14 and TRBJ1-3; tentative D call: TRBD1 (5 bases). The ends were cut back, 5 bases at V and 2 bases at J, with 7 bases in the middle. This CDR3 has 13 amino acids. In germline, CDR1 is SGHDN, CDR2 FVKESK. The CDR3 here is CASSWGAGNTIYF. The CDR3 DNA reads as TGTGCCAGCAGCTGGGGGGCTGGAAACACCATATATTTT.

The table lists this clonotype with many counts. The genes are TRBV7-9 and TRBJ1-2, with 10 bases matching TRBD1. Germline V gene sequence: CDR1 SEHNR, CDR2 FQNEAQ (reference sequence). This CDR3 has 16 amino acids. Trimming cost V 5 bases and J 4 bases; bases outside gene matches: 10. This CDR3 reads CASSATTGGAGYGYTF. The DNA of the CDR3 is TGTGCCAGCAGCGCAACGACAGGGGGCGCGGGCTATGGCTACACCTTC.

This clonotype was recorded at least ten times. The V gene is TRBV7-2, the J gene TRBJ2-7; TRBD2 matches 10 bases. This CDR3 comprises 15 residues. V gave up 1 base and J gave up 6 bases; unmatched junction bases: 6. The germline V gene has CDR1 SGHTA and CDR2 FQGNSA. For the CDR3, the DNA is TGTGCCAGCAGCTTAGTTACTAGCGGGGCTTTCGAGCAGTACTTC. It is translated as CASSLVTSGAFEQYF.

V is TRBV5-1 and J is TRBJ2-5; possibly TRBD2 for D (6 bases). The V end lost 4 bases, the J end lost 2 bases, and 18 bases lay between the germline ends. Germline assignment: CDR1 SGHRS and CDR2 YFSETQ. This CDR3 comprises 16 residues. As DNA, the CDR3 is TGCGCCAGCAGCGTGAATGCAGGGACTGGGCAAGAGACCCAGTACTTC. As protein: CASSVNAGTGQETQYF.

This clonotype was found a few times. The chain recombines TRBV4-2 with TRBJ1-6; no clear D. Between the trimmed V and J ends, which lost 1 base and 5 bases, there was a span of 15 bases. The CDR3 runs to 17 residues. CDR1 is LGHNA, CDR2 YNFKEQ, per germline. The CDR3 sequence is CASSQVTPGWDNSPLHF. The CDR3 region has the DNA TGTGCCAGCAGCCAAGTAACGCCAGGATGGGATAATTCACCCCTCCACTTT.

The rearrangement uses TRBV6-2 or TRBV6-3 and TRBJ2-7; 11 nucleotides match TRBD1. The CDR3 has 14 residues. The V segment lost 6 bases and the J segment 4 bases; nucleotides outside the gene matches: 5. Germline V lookup: CDR1 MNHEY, CDR2 SVGEGT. The CDR3 DNA sequence: TGTGCCAGCAGAAACGGACAGGGGGCGTACGAGCAGTACTTC. This codes for CASRNGQGAYEQYF.

This clonotype was counted at least ten times. CDR3 nucleotides: TGTGCCAGCACCTACCAGTTCGGTAACGAGCAGTACTTC. This codes for CASTYQFGNEQYF. The chain is built from TRBV6-6 and TRBJ2-7; D remains ambiguous. This CDR3 has 13 residues. Germline V gene sequence: CDR1 MNHNY, CDR2 SVGAGI (reference sequence). V lost 7 bases, J lost 5 bases, and 15 bases lay in between.

This clonotype was seen only once. One junction end disagrees with the germline gene, perhaps due to a read error. V gene TRBV10-3 combines with J gene TRBJ2-6, with D unclear. The CDR3 consists of 15 residues. Germline V gives CDR1 ENHRY, CDR2 SYGVKD. The CDR3 is CASSYGSTGANVLTF. CDR3 coding DNA: TGTGCCAGCAGTTACGGGTCTACTGGGGCCAACGTCCTGACTTTC.

This clonotype has at least ten counts. J is TRBJ1-2 and V is TRBV7-2; D is perhaps TRBD1 (6 bases). The CDR3 is made up of 16 amino acids. With 7 bases removed from V and 6 bases from J, the gap between germline ends came to 24 bases. Germline CDR1 reads SGHTA; CDR2 reads FQGNSA. Here the CDR3 reads CASTRLQGPNVHGYTF. In DNA form, the CDR3 reads TGTGCCAGCACTCGACTACAGGGCCCGAACGTACATGGCTACACCTTC.

This clonotype occurred a few times. This chain uses TRBV5-1 with TRBJ1-2, with 7 positions matching TRBD1. There are 14 residues in the CDR3. Trimming removed 4 bases from V and 4 bases from J; junction bases left unmatched: 7. The germline V gene encodes CDR1 SGHRS and CDR2 YFSETQ. The CDR3 DNA follows: TGCGCCAGCAGCCCCCGGGACAGTGCCTATGGCTACACCTTC. As protein: CASSPRDSAYGYTF.

This clonotype was observed many times. CDR3 region: CASSLTPNTEAFF. CDR3 nucleotides: TGTGCCAGCAGTTTGACACCTAACACTGAAGCTTTCTTT. This chain links TRBV7-2 with TRBJ1-1, with unresolved D. The CDR3 loop spans 13 amino acids. Germline lookup yields CDR1 SGHTA and CDR2 FQGNSA. The ends were cut back, 6 bases at V and 2 bases at J, with 10 bases in the middle.

This chain joins TRBV25-1 and TRBJ1-1; no firm D call. Deletions cut 3 bases from V and 7 bases from J, with 9 bases between. The germline CDR1 and CDR2 sequences are MGHDK and SYGVNS. The CDR3 contains 12 residues. CDR3 sequence (DNA): TGTGCCAGCAGTGACCCCGGAATTGAAGCTTTCTTT. Protein sequence: CASSDPGIEAFF.